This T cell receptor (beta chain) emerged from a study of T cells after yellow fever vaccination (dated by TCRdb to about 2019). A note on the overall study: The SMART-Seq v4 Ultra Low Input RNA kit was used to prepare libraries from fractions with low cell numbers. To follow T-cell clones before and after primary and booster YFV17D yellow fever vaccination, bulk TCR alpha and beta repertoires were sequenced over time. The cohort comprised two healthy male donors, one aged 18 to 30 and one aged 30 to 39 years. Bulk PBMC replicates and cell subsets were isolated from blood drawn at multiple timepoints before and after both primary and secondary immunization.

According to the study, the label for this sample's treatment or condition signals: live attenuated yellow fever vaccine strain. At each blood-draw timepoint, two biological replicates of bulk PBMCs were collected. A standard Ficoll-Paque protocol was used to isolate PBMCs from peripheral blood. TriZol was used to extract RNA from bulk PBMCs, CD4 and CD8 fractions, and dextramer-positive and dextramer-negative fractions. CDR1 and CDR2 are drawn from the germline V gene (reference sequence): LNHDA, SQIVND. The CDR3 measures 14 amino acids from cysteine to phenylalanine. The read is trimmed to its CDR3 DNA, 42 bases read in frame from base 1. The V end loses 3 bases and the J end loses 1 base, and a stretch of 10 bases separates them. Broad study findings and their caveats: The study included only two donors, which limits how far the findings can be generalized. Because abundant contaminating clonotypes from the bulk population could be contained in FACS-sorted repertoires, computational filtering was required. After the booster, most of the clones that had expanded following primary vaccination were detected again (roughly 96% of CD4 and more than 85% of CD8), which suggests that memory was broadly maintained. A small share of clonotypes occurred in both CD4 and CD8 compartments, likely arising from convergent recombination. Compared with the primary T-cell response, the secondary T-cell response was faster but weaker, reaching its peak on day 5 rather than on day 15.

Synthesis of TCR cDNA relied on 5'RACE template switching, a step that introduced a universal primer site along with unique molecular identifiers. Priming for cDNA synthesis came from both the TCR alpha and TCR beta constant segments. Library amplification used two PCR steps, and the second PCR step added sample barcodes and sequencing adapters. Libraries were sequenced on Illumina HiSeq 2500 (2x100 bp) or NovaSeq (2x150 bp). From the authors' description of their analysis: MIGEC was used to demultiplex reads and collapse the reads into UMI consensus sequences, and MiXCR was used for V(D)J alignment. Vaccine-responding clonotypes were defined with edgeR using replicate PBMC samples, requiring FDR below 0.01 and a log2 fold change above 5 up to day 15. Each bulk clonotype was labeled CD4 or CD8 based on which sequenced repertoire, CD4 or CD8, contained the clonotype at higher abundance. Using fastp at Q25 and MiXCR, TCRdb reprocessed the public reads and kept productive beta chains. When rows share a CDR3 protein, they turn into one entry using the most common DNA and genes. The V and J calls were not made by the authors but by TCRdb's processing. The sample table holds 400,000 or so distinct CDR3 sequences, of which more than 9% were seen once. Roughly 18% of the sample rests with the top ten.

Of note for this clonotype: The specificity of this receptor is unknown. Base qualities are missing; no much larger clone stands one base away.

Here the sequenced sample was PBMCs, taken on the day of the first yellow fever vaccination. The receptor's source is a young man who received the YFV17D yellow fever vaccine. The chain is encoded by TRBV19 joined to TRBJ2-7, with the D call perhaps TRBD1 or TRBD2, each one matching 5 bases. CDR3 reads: CASSMRGESYEQYF. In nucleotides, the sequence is TGTGCCAGTAGTATGAGAGGGGAATCCTACGAGCAGTACTTC.